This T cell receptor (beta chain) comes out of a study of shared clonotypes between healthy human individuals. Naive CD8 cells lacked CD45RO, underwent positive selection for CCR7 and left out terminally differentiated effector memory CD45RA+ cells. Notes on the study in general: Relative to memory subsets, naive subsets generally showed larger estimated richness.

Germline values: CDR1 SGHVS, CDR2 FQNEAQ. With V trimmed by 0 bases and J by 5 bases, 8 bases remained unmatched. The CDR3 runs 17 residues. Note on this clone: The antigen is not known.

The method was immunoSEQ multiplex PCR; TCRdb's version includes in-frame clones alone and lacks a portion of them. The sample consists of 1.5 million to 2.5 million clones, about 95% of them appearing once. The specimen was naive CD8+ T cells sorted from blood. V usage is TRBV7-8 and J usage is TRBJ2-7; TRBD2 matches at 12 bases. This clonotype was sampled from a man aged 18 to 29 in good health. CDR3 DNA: TGTGCCAGCAGCTTAGCGTTGAGGACTAGCGGGACACACGAGCAGTACTTC. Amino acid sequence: CASSLALRTSGTHEQYF.